These 24 T cell receptor beta chains originate from one sample sequenced in a study of T cell repertoires in cytomegalovirus infection. These receptors have no known antigen. Using its own MiXCR run on the reads, TCRdb lists one record per CDR3 protein. The profile covers around 430,000 distinct CDR3 sequences, with roughly 42% appearing a single time and 43% taken by the ten largest. Sequences were derived from cultured PBMCs, sampled from culture after CMV antigen stimulation. The receptors shown here come from a human donor in good health (CMV status not recorded). Some clones in this sample may be carry-over from other donors' samples.

V gene TRBV12-3 or TRBV12-4 combines with J gene TRBJ2-7; TRBD2 might be the D (5 bases). V was clipped by 6 bases and J by 3 bases, with 15 bases between them. This CDR3 region has 14 residues. Here the CDR3 DNA reads TGTGCCAGCAGCCCCCTCCAAGGGAGCTACGAGCAGTACTTC. This gives the protein CASSPLQGSYEQYF.

This clonotype showed up just a few times. The chain has TRBV7-6 and TRBJ2-2; a weak D match, TRBD1 (5 bases). With 5 bases removed from V and 4 bases from J, the gap between germline ends came to 14 bases. The CDR3 totals 15 residues. Germline CDR1 SGHVS, CDR2 FNYEAQ. CDR3 sequence (DNA): TGTGCCAGCAGCCCAGGCAGGGTGGCCACCGGGGAGCTGTTTTTT. It yields the protein CASSPGRVATGELFF.

This clonotype was seen a handful of times. The chain joins TRBV5-4 to TRBJ2-1; D remains ambiguous. Germline CDR1 and CDR2: SGHNT and YYREEE (reference sequence). Between the trimmed V and J ends, which lost 4 bases and 8 bases, there was a span of 22 bases. The CDR3 runs 16 residues. For the CDR3, the DNA is TGTGCCAGCAGCCTCTCCGCCCTTGCGCGTGCCGATGAGCAGTTCTTC. Protein: CASSLSALARADEQFF.

This chain uses TRBV7-6 with TRBJ2-1; TRBD1 agrees at 9 bases. The J segment lost 7 bases and the V segment lost 1 base, leaving 8 bases of the junction unmatched. Germline lookup yields CDR1 SGHVS and CDR2 FNYEAQ. The CDR3 is 16 residues long. The DNA of the CDR3 is TGTGCCAGCAGCTTAGGACTGGGACAGGGTGGAAATGAGCAGTTCTTC. This encodes CASSLGLGQGGNEQFF.

The chain joins TRBV5-1 to TRBJ2-3; tentative D call: TRBD2 (6 bases). The CDR3 runs 15 residues. Trimming cost V 1 base and J 5 bases, with 14 bases left between them. CDR1 and CDR2 from the germline V gene are SGHRS and YFSETQ. CDR3 amino acids: CASSLQGGLGDTQYF. The DNA of the CDR3 is TGCGCCAGCAGCTTGCAGGGAGGTCTTGGAGATACGCAGTATTTT.

This sequence joins TRBV25-1 and TRBJ2-5; TRBD2 might be the D (5 bases). The CDR3 covers 15 residues. Germline V gene data show CDR1 as MGHDK and CDR2 as SYGVNS. Trimming removed 1 base from V and 3 bases from J, with 12 bases in between. The CDR3, as DNA: TGTGCCAGCAGTGAATTGAGCGGCAGTAAAGAGACCCAGTACTTC. Its protein product is CASSELSGSKETQYF.

The rearrangement joins TRBV20-1 to TRBJ2-7; TRBD2 is a possible D gene (7 bases). V was trimmed by 6 bases and J by 3 bases, leaving 18 bases between them. CDR3 size: 14 residues. CDR1 is DFQATT and CDR2 is SNEGSKA in the germline V gene (reference sequence). CDR3 sequence reads: CSACHRGGGYEQYF. CDR3 coding DNA: TGCAGTGCCTGCCATAGGGGAGGGGGCTACGAGCAGTACTTC.

The chain uses TRBV19 and TRBJ1-4, with TRBD1 identical over 9 bases. Germline lookup yields CDR1 LNHDA and CDR2 SQIVND (reference sequence). The V gene end was trimmed by 7 bases and the J gene end by 10 bases; junction bases not matched to a gene: 10. The CDR3 sequence is 14 residues long. CDR3 amino acids: CASTPRDRDGKLFF. Here the CDR3 DNA reads TGTGCCAGTACTCCCCGGGACAGGGACGGAAAACTGTTTTTT. Based on the CDR3 plus reference TRBV19 and TRBJ1-4, the full variable domain is DGGITQSPKYLFRKEGQNVTLSCEQNLNHDAMYWYRQDPGQGLRLIYYSQIVNDFQKGDIAEGYSVSREKKESFPLTVTSAQKNPTAFYLCASTPRDRDGKLFFGSGTQLSVL.

This clonotype has just a few counts. The rearrangement uses TRBV20-1 and TRBJ1-3; D unresolved. Trimming took off 4 bases at V and 0 bases at J, with 7 bases between the two ends. The germline V gene encodes CDR1 DFQATT and CDR2 SNEGSKA (reference sequence). The CDR3 length is 13 residues. The CDR3 nucleotides read TGCAGTGCTAAGGCAGGCTCTGGAAACACCATATATTTT. It translates to CSAKAGSGNTIYF.

The chain recombines TRBV6-6 with TRBJ2-7, with 9 bases lining up with TRBD2. The CDR3 loop spans 15 amino acids. The germline gives CDR1 MNHNY, CDR2 SVGAGI (reference sequence). V gave up 7 bases and J gave up 2 bases; unmatched junction bases: 9. The CDR3: CASTLSGGTPYEQYF. In DNA form, the CDR3 reads TGTGCCAGCACCCTTAGCGGGGGTACGCCCTACGAGCAGTACTTC.

This sequence joins TRBV2 and TRBJ2-2, with TRBD1 identical over 8 bases. V lost 6 bases and J lost 3; bases outside the gene matches: 9. The CDR3 length is 16 residues. From germline, CDR1 is SNHLY and CDR2 FYNNEI. CDR3 sequence: CASRDLWTGYTGELFF. The CDR3 region has the DNA TGTGCCAGCAGAGATTTATGGACAGGGTACACCGGGGAGCTGTTTTTT.

The chain uses TRBV6-1 and TRBJ2-5; the D is unclear. Germline loops: CDR1 MNHNS, CDR2 SASEGT. The CDR3 covers 12 residues. V was cut by 3 bases and J by 6 bases, with 8 bases left in between. CDR3 residues: CASSDPRKTQYF. In DNA, the CDR3 is TGTGCCAGCAGTGACCCCAGAAAGACCCAGTACTTC.

This clonotype was seen only a few times. The chain recombines TRBV6-1 with TRBJ2-7; a weak D match, TRBD2 (6 bases). Germline assignment: CDR1 MNHNS and CDR2 SASEGT. V lost 3 bases and J 12 bases, leaving 33 bases between the germline ends. The CDR3 is 18 residues long. CDR3 loop: CASSDVLVSARGKPAWYF. CDR3 bases: TGTGCCAGCAGTGACGTTTTAGTCTCAGCTCGGGGGAAACCAGCGTGGTACTTC.

V usage is TRBV7-9 and J usage is TRBJ2-5; D gene uncertain. V was trimmed by 5 bases and J by 3 bases, leaving 7 bases between them. Germline V gene data show CDR1 as SEHNR and CDR2 as FQNEAQ (reference sequence). The CDR3 covers 12 residues. The CDR3 loop reads CASSAAKETQYF. DNA for the CDR3: TGTGCCAGCAGCGCAGCAAAAGAGACCCAGTACTTC.

Only a few counts were recorded for this clonotype. The chain employs TRBV28 and TRBJ1-1; TRBD1 agrees at 7 bases. V lost 6 bases, J lost 7 bases, and 11 bases stayed unmatched. Germline V lookup: CDR1 MDHEN, CDR2 SYDVKM. The CDR3 sequence is 14 residues long. CDR3 sequence (DNA): TGTGCCAGCAGCATGCCGGGGGACAGAGATGAAGCTTTCTTT. It is translated as CASSMPGDRDEAFF.

The CDR3 DNA reads TGTGCCAGCAGCTTAGCCGTACGGGTGTGGAATGGCTACACCTTC. It specifies CASSLAVRVWNGYTF. The chain couples TRBV7-2 to TRBJ1-2; D ambiguous. The germline V gene has CDR1 SGHTA and CDR2 FQGNSA. V lost 0 bases, J lost 6 bases, and 14 bases lay in between. The CDR3 has 15 residues.

This chain joins TRBV4-2 and TRBJ2-5; unclear D gene. Trimming left V 1 base short and J 0 bases short, with 15 bases between. This CDR3 contains 17 residues. Germline V gives CDR1 LGHNA, CDR2 YNFKEQ. In DNA form, the CDR3 reads TGTGCCAGCAGCCAAGTGTCAGGCTCGAGGTACCAAGAGACCCAGTACTTC. It encodes CASSQVSGSRYQETQYF.

This clonotype was observed a few times. The genes are TRBV7-8 and TRBJ2-3, with 7 bases identical to TRBD1. Germline V gene sequence: CDR1 SGHVS, CDR2 FQNEAQ. With 1 base clipped from V and 4 bases from J, the junction kept 5 bases outside the gene matches. This CDR3 comprises 15 residues. This CDR3 reads CASSLGGRGSDTQYF. CDR3 in DNA: TGTGCCAGCAGCTTAGGCGGCAGGGGGTCAGATACGCAGTATTTT.

This clonotype occurred a few times. The rearrangement uses TRBV7-9 and TRBJ1-4; D possibly corresponds to TRBD1 (5 bases). The CDR3 runs to 15 residues. Germline CDR1 SEHNR, CDR2 FQNEAQ (reference sequence). The V and J ends lost 5 bases and 5 bases respectively, with 15 bases between them. In DNA, the CDR3 is TGTGCCAGCAGCCCCGCCCGGGACGGGAATGAAAAACTGTTTTTT. As protein: CASSPARDGNEKLFF.

This clonotype was seen only a few times. The genes are TRBV7-2 and TRBJ2-7, with D possibly matching TRBD2 (5 bases). V dropped 5 bases and J dropped 2 bases, with 13 bases sitting between them. The CDR3 has 14 amino acids. CDR1 SGHTA and CDR2 FQGNSA come from the germline V gene. The CDR3 region has the DNA TGTGCCAGCAGCGGTCCGGGATCACCCTACGAGCAGTACTTC. Translated: CASSGPGSPYEQYF.

This clonotype came up a few times. The chain links TRBV5-6 to TRBJ2-7, with 12 bases fitting TRBD2. Trimming removed 4 bases from V and 1 base from J; junction bases left unmatched: 9. Germline CDR1 reads SGHDT; CDR2 reads YYEEEE. The CDR3 loop spans 17 amino acids. CDR3 DNA sequence: TGTGCCAGCAGCAACAGACTAGCGGGAGTCAATTCCTACGAGCAGTACTTC. Protein sequence: CASSNRLAGVNSYEQYF.

This clonotype came up a few times. The J gene is TRBJ2-1, the V gene TRBV7-9; the match to TRBD2 covers 11 bases. There are 16 residues in the CDR3. Germline V gene sequence: CDR1 SEHNR, CDR2 FQNEAQ (reference sequence). V dropped 5 bases and J dropped 6; count of bases not matched to a gene: 9. The chain's CDR3 is CASSPGRLAGINEQFF. Here the CDR3 DNA reads TGTGCCAGCAGCCCCGGCAGACTAGCGGGAATCAATGAGCAGTTCTTC.

This rearrangement joins TRBV6-1 to TRBJ2-7; the match to TRBD2 covers 10 bases. The germline gives CDR1 MNHNS, CDR2 SASEGT. The trim removed 3 bases at V and 7 bases at J, leaving 3 bases unmatched. The CDR3 covers 13 residues. The CDR3 DNA follows: TGTGCCAGCAGTGACCCGGGACTAGCGGAGCAGTACTTC. Translating gives CASSDPGLAEQYF.

This clonotype came up a few times. The chain couples TRBV7-2 to TRBJ2-5, with D unresolved. The CDR3 spans 10 residues. Per germline, CDR1 SGHTA and CDR2 FQGNSA. Trimming left V 8 bases short and J 4 bases short, with 5 bases between. The CDR3 DNA sequence: TGTGCCAGCGGTTTAGAGACCCAGTACTTC. Protein product: CASGLETQYF.